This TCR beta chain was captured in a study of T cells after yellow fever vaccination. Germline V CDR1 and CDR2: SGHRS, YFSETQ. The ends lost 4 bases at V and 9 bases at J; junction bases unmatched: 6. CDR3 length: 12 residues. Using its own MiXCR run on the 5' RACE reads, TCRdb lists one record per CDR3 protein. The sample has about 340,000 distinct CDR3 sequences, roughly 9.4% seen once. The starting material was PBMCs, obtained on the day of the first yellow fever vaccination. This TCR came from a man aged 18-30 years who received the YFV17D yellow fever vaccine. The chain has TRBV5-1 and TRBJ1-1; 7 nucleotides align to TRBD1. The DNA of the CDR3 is TGCGCCAGCAGCAAAACAGGGGCGAAAGCTTTCTTT. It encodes CASSKTGAKAFF.